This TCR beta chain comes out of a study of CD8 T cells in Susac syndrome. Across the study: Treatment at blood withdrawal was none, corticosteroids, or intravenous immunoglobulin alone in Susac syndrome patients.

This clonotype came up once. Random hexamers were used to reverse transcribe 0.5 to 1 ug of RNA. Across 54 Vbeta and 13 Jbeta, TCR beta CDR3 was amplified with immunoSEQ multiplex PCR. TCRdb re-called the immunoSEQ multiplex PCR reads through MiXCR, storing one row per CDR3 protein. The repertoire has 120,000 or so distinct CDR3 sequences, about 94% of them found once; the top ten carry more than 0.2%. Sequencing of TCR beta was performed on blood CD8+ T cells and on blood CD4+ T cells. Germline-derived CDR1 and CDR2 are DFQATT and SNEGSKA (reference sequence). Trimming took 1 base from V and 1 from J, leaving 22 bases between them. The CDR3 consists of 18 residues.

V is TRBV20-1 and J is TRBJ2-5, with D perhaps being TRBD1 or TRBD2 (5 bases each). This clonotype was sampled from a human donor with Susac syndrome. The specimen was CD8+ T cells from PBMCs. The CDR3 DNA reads TGCAGTGCTAGAGTTTTCCCATCGCCGGGACCGCGCCAAGAGACCCAGTACTTC. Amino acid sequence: CSARVFPSPGPRQETQYF.